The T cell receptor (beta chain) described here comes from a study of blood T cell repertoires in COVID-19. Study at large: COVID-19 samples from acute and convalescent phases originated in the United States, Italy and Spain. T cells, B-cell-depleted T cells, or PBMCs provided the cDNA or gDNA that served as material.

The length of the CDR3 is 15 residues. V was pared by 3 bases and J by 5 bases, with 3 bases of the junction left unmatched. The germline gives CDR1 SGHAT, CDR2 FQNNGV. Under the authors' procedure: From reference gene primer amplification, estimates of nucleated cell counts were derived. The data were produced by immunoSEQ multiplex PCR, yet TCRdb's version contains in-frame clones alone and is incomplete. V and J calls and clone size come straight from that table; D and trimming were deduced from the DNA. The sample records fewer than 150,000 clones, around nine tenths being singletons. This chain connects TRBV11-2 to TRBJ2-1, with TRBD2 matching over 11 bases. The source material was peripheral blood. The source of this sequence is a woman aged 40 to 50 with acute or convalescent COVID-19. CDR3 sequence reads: CASSLGLAVNNEQFF. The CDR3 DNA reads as TGTGCCAGCAGCTTGGGACTAGCGGTTAACAATGAGCAGTTCTTC.